Only a few counts were recorded for the clone carrying this T cell receptor beta chain. Its matching antigen is unknown. As part of library construction, unique molecular identifiers were attached to individual cDNA molecules. Each CDR3 protein gets one entry after TCRdb re-called the 5' RACE reads with MiXCR. This sample yields about 66,000 distinct CDR3 sequences, of which roughly 13% are seen a single time; almost 8.5% belongs to the top ten. These data are taken from a study of early T cells in non-severe SARS-CoV-2 infection. Study summary: Investigators sequenced bulk RNA drawn from unsorted whole blood, and chains remained unpaired.

Study-wide results and caveats: VDJdb-based matching was biased toward anti-spike CD8 responses and missed private and CD4 specificities.

V lost 7 bases and J lost 5, with 11 bases in between. The CDR3 runs to 11 residues. CDR1 is SQVTM and CDR2 is ANQGSEA in the germline V gene. What was sequenced was whole blood. The TCR was taken from an adult who was a healthcare worker with PCR-confirmed SARS-CoV-2 infection or an uninfected control (not recorded which). This chain connects TRBV29-1 to TRBJ2-5; the D is unclear. In DNA, the CDR3 is TGCAGCGGGGCGGTCGGGGAGACCCAGTACTTC. Protein sequence: CSGAVGETQYF.